Shown below are 16 T cell receptor beta chains from a single sample sequenced in a study of shared T cell receptors in the human thymus. Only in-frame clones appear in the TCRdb table, and some are missing; sequencing was by immunoSEQ multiplex PCR. In the table there are some 700,000 clones, 70% to 90% of which are singletons. A further study also used this sample, focusing on human thymus T cells.

Sample: thymocytes. The source is a girl under three years old with a congenital heart defect.

The CDR3 is CASSMYSFKLNEQFF. The CDR3 DNA reads TGTGCCAGTAGTATGTACTCGTTTAAGCTCAATGAGCAGTTCTTC. The V gene is TRBV19, the J gene TRBJ2-1, with D unclear. Between the trimmed V and J ends, which lost 3 bases and 6 bases, there was a span of 15 bases. This CDR3 spans 15 amino acids. CDR1 and CDR2 from the germline V gene are LNHDA and SQIVND (reference sequence).

This chain connects TRBV19 to TRBJ2-3; D may be TRBD1 (5 bases). The length of the CDR3 is 17 residues. Trimming pared 7 bases from V and 4 bases from J, leaving 24 bases between. The germline V gene encodes CDR1 LNHDA and CDR2 SQIVND (reference sequence). CDR3 bases: TGTGCCAGTACCCCCTGGACATTGTATGGGCCCGCAGATACGCAGTATTTT. Amino acid sequence: CASTPWTLYGPADTQYF. The variable domain in full, completed from reference TRBV19 and TRBJ2-3, reads DGGITQSPKYLFRKEGQNVTLSCEQNLNHDAMYWYRQDPGQGLRLIYYSQIVNDFQKGDIAEGYSVSREKKESFPLTVTSAQKNPTAFYLCASTPWTLYGPADTQYFGPGTRLTVL.

This sequence joins TRBV11-2 and TRBJ1-6; D is unclear. CDR3 size: 20 residues. V was shortened by 0 bases and J by 4 bases, with 22 bases between the two germline ends. Germline assignment: CDR1 SGHAT and CDR2 FQNNGV. The CDR3 nucleotides are TGTGCCAGCAGCTTAGAGCCATGGATGGCGGGGAAGGGATATAATTCACCCCTCCACTTT. Amino acid sequence: CASSLEPWMAGKGYNSPLHF.

The chain is built from TRBV5-5 and TRBJ2-7; weak D call: TRBD1 (5 bases). Germline loops: CDR1 SGHKS, CDR2 YYEKEE (reference sequence). The CDR3 is 16 residues long. V gave up 0 bases and J gave up 3 bases, with 16 bases separating them. The CDR3 DNA reads as TGTGCCAGCAGCTTGGCGGCTGACAGCTTCTTCTACGAGCAGTACTTC. Its translation: CASSLAADSFFYEQYF.

The chain combines TRBV2 with TRBJ2-1; TRBD1 aligns across 7 bases. This CDR3 has 16 amino acids. Germline CDR1 reads SNHLY; CDR2 reads FYNNEI. J was trimmed by 6 bases and V by 4 bases; bases with no gene match: 12. The CDR3 coding sequence is TGTGCCAGCAGTGGAATTGGGACAGTTACATCCAATGAGCAGTTCTTC. This gives the protein CASSGIGTVTSNEQFF.

The V call is TRBV9, the J call TRBJ2-1, with TRBD2 matching over 9 bases. Germline V gives CDR1 SGDLS, CDR2 YYNGEE. Trimming removed 5 bases from V and 7 bases from J; junction bases left unmatched: 13. The CDR3 sequence is 16 residues long. The CDR3 region is CASRAGAGGLGNEQFF. The CDR3 bases are TGTGCCAGCAGGGCGGGAGCGGGGGGCCTGGGGAATGAGCAGTTCTTC.

The chain recombines TRBV7-6 with TRBJ1-2; 7 positions agree with TRBD1. CDR3 length equals 15 residues. With V trimmed by 5 bases and J by 4 bases, 10 bases remained unmatched. Germline CDR1 SGHVS, CDR2 FNYEAQ. CDR3 sequence: CASSRGQERGYGYTF. Here the CDR3 DNA reads TGTGCCAGCAGCCGCGGACAGGAGAGGGGCTATGGCTACACCTTC.

The chain employs TRBV6-6 and TRBJ1-2; a weak D match, TRBD1 (5 bases). The CDR3 extends over 14 amino acids. The V and J ends lost 7 bases and 4 bases respectively, with 16 bases between them. The V gene's germline CDR1 is MNHNY and CDR2 SVGAGI (reference sequence). The CDR3 loop is CASTATTGLYGYTF. Written as DNA, the CDR3 is TGTGCCAGCACCGCAACCACAGGCCTCTATGGCTACACCTTC.

This clone was observed a handful of times. The chain links TRBV19 to TRBJ1-3; a weak D match, TRBD1 (6 bases). The CDR3 has 13 amino acids. Germline CDR1 reads LNHDA; CDR2 reads SQIVND (reference sequence). CDR3 bases: TGTGTCAGCGGGACAAGCTCTGGAAACACCATATATTTT. Translation: CVSGTSSGNTIYF.

The chain combines TRBV7-2 with TRBJ2-4; 8 nucleotides agree with TRBD2. V shed 1 base, J shed 5 bases, and the junction held 7 bases outside the gene matches. Per germline, CDR1 SGHTA and CDR2 FQGNSA. The CDR3 length is 16 residues. The CDR3 region is CASSLVGGTSENIQYF. CDR3 coding DNA: TGTGCCAGCAGCTTAGTGGGGGGGACTAGTGAAAACATTCAGTACTTC. The complete variable domain, with remaining parts taken from reference TRBV7-2 and TRBJ2-4, reads GAGVSQSPSNKVTEKGKDVELRCDPISGHTALYWYRQSLGQGLEFLIYFQGNSAPDKSGLPSDRFSAERTGGSVSTLTIQRTQQEDSAVYLCASSLVGGTSENIQYFGAGTRLSVL.

The CDR3 loop reads CASSRGGAGETQYF. The CDR3 coding sequence is TGTGCCAGCAGCCGCGGGGGGGCCGGAGAGACCCAGTACTTC. The rearrangement links TRBV7-3 to TRBJ2-5; 9 positions agree with TRBD2. Germline CDR1 SGHTA, CDR2 FQGTGA. This CDR3 is built from 14 residues. V shed 5 bases and J 4 bases; nucleotides not matched to a gene: 5.

This chain links TRBV28 with TRBJ2-1; maybe TRBD1 (5 bases). V lost 6 bases and J lost 0, with 15 bases in between. This CDR3 comprises 16 residues. CDR1 and CDR2 from the germline V gene are MDHEN and SYDVKM. CDR3 protein: CASSPGYTSSYNEQFF. The CDR3 bases are TGTGCCAGCAGCCCAGGGTATACGAGCTCCTACAATGAGCAGTTCTTC. Complete variable domain (other parts from reference TRBV28 and TRBJ2-1): DVKVTQSSRYLVKRTGEKVFLECVQDMDHENMFWYRQDPGLGLRLIYFSYDVKMKEKGDIPEGYSVSREKKERFSLILESASTNQTSMYLCASSPGYTSSYNEQFFGPGTRLTVL.

As concerns this clone: This sample includes further DNA sequences coding for the same CDR3. The chain carries TRBV4-1 and TRBJ1-5; no clear D gene. V lost 1 base and J lost 1, with 11 bases in between. The CDR3 length is 16 residues. The V gene's germline CDR1 is MGHRA and CDR2 YSYEKL. The CDR3 coding sequence is TGCGCCAGCAGCCAAGTTGGGGAGGGCAGCAATCAGCCCCAGCATTTT. Its protein product is CASSQVGEGSNQPQHF.

This chain uses TRBV9 with TRBJ1-2; D not certain. This CDR3 region has 11 residues. The V gene's germline CDR1 is SGDLS and CDR2 YYNGEE. Trimming removed 4 bases at V and 8 bases at J, with 9 bases between. The chain's CDR3 is CASSRQQGYTF. The CDR3 coding sequence is TGTGCCAGCAGCCGACAACAGGGCTACACCTTC.

The chain couples TRBV18 to TRBJ2-2; the match to TRBD1 covers 7 bases. Trimming cost V 1 base and J 1 base; bases outside gene matches: 0. This CDR3 is built from 15 residues. Germline loops: CDR1 KGHSH, CDR2 LQKENI. The CDR3 reads CASSPRDRNTGELFF. In nucleotides, the CDR3 is TGTGCCAGCTCACCACGGGACAGGAACACCGGGGAGCTGTTTTTT.

CDR3 nucleotide sequence: TGTGCCAGCAGCTTGGGGGGGGAAAAACTGTTTTTT. Translation: CASSLGGEKLFF. The chain uses TRBV7-9 and TRBJ1-4, with a possible D match to TRBD1 (5 bases). Germline CDR1 reads SEHNR; CDR2 reads FQNEAQ (reference sequence). This CDR3 is 12 amino acids long. The V gene lost 3 bases and the J gene lost 8 bases, with 7 bases spanning the gap.